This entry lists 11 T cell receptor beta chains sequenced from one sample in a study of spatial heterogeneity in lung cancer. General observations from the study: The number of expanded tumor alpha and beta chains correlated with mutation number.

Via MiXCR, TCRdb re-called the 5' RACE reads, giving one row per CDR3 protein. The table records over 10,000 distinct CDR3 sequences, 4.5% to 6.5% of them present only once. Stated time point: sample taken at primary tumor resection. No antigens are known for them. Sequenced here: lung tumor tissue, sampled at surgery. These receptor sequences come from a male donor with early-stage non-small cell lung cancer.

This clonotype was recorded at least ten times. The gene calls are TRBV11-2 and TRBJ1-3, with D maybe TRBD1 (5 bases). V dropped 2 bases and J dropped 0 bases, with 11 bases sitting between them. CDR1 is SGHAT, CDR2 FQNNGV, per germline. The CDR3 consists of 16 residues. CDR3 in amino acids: CASSLIDRYSGNTIYF. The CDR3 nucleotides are TGTGCCAGCAGCTTAATAGACAGATACTCTGGAAACACCATATATTTT.

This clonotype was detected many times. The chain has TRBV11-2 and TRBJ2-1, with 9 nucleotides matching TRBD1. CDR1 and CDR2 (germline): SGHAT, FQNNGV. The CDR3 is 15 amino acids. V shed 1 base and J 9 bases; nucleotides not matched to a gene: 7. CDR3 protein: CASSLVATGGTEQFF. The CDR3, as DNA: TGTGCCAGCAGCTTAGTGGCAACAGGGGGCACTGAGCAGTTCTTC.

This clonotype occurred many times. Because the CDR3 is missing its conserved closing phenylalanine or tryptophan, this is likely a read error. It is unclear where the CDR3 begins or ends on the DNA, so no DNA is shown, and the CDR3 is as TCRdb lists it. The CDR3 sequence is CSAAVAGLAGPLT. The rearrangement links TRBV29-1 to TRBJ2-1; TRBD2 is the table's D call and was not checked against the DNA. The CDR3 is 13 amino acids long, termini counted. The germline CDR1 and CDR2 sequences are SQVTM and ANQGSEA.

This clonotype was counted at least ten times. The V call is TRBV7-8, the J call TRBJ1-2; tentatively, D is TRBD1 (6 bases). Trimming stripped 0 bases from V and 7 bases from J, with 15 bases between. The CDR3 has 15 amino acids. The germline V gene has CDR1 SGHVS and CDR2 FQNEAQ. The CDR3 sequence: CASSLAGTSPGGYTF. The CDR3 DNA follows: TGTGCCAGCAGCTTAGCGGGGACATCCCCTGGTGGCTACACCTTC.

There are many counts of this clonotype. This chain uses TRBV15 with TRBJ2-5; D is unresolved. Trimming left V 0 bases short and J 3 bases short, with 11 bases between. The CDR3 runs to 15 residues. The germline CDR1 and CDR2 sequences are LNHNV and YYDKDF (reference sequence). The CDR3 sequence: CATSRDRANKETQYF. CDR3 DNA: TGTGCCACCAGCAGAGATAGAGCGAACAAAGAGACCCAGTACTTC.

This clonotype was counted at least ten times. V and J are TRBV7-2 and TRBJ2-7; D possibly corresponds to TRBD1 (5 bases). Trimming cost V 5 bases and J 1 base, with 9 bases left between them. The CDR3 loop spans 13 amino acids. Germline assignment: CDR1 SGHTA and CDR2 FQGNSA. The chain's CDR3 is CASSMTESYEQYF. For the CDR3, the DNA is TGTGCCAGCAGCATGACAGAGTCCTACGAGCAGTACTTC.

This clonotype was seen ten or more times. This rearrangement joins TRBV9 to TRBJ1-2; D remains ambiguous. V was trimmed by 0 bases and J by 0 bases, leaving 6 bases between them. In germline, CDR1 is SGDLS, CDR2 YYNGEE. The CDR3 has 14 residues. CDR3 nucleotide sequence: TGTGCCAGCAGCGTAGGATTCTCTAACTATGGCTACACCTTC. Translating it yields CASSVGFSNYGYTF. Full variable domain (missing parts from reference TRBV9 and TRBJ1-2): DSGVTQTPKHLITATGQRVTLRCSPRSGDLSVYWYQQSLDQGLQFLIQYYNGEERAKGNILERFSAQQFPDLHSELNLSSLELGDSALYFCASSVGFSNYGYTFGSGTRLTVV.

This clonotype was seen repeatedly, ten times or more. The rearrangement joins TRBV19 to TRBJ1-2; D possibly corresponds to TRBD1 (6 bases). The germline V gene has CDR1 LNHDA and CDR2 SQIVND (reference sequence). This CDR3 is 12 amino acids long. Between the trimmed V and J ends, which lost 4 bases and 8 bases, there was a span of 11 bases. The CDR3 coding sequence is TGTGCCAGTAGTACAACGACAGGCGGCTACACCTTC. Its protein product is CASSTTTGGYTF.

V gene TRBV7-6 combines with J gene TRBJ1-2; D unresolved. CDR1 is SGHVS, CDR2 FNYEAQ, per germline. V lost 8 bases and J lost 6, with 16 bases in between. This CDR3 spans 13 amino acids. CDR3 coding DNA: TGTGCCAGCTCCGATCGCCCCCAGGATGGCTACACCTTC. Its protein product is CASSDRPQDGYTF.

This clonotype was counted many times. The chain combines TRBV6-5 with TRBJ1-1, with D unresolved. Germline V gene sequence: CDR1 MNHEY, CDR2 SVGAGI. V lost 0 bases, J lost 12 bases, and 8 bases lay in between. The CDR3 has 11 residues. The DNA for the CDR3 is TGTGCCAGCAGTTACTCGGGGAAAACTTTCTTT. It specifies CASSYSGKTFF.

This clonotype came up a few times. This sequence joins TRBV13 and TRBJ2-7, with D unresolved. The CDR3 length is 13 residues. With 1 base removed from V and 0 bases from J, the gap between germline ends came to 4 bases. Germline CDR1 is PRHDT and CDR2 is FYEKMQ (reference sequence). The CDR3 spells CASSLAPSYEQYF. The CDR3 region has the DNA TGTGCCAGCAGCTTAGCCCCCTCCTACGAGCAGTACTTC.